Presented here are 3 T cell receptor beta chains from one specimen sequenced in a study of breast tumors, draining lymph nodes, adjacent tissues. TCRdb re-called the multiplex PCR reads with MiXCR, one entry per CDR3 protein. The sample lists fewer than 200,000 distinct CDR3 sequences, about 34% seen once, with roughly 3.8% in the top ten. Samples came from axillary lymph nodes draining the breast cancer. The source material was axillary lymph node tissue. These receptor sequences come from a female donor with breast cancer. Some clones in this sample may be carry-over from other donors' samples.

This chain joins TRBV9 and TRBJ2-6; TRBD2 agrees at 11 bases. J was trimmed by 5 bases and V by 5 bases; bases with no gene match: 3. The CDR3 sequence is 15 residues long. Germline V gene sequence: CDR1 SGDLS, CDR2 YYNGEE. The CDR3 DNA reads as TGTGCCAGCAGTAGCGGGGGGGCTTGGGCCAACGTCCTGACTTTC. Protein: CASSSGGAWANVLTF.

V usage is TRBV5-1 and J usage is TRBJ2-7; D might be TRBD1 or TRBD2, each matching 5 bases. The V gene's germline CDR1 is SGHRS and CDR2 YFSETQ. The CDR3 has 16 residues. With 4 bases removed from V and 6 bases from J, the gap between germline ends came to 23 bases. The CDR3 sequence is CASSLGPGRCDREQYF. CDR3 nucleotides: TGCGCCAGCAGCCTAGGGCCGGGACGGTGCGACCGCGAGCAGTACTTC.

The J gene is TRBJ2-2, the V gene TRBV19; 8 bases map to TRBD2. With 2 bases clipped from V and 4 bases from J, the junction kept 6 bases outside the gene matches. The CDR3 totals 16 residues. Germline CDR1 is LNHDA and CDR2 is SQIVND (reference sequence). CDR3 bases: TGTGCCAGTAGTATAAACCAGCGGGAGATCACCGGGGAGCTGTTTTTT. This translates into CASSINQREITGELFF.